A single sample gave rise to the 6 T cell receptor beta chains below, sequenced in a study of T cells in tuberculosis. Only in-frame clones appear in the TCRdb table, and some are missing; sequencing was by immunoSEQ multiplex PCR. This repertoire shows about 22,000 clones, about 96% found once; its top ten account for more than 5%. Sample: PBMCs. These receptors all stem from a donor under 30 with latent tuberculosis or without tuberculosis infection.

The CDR3, as DNA: TGTGCCGGCGCCCCGGGCGGGGGGAAGAAAAACATTCAGTACTTC. Its translation: CAGAPGGGKKNIQYF. The chain couples TRBV2 to TRBJ2-4; 8 bases match TRBD2. Per germline, CDR1 SNHLY and CDR2 FYNNEI. The CDR3 is 15 residues long. V lost 11 bases to trimming and J lost 4 bases; unmatched junction nucleotides: 13.

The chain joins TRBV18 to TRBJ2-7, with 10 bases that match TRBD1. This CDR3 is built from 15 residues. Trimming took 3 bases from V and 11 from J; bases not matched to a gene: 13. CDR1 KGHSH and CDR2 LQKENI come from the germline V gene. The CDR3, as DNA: TGTGCCAGCTCACCGTTGCCGGACAGGGGGGAGAGGAAGTACTTC. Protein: CASSPLPDRGERKYF.

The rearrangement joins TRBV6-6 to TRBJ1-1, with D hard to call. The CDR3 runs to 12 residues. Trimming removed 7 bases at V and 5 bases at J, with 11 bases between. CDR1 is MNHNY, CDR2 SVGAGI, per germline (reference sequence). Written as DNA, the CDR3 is TGTGCCAGCACCCCCCGAGATACTGAAGCTTTCTTT. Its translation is CASTPRDTEAFF.

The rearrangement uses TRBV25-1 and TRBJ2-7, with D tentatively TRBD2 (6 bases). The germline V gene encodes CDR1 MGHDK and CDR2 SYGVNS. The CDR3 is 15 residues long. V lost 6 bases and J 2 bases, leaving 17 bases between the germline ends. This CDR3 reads CASRGGTERPYEQYF. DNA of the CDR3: TGTGCCAGCAGGGGCGGGACCGAACGTCCCTACGAGCAGTACTTC.

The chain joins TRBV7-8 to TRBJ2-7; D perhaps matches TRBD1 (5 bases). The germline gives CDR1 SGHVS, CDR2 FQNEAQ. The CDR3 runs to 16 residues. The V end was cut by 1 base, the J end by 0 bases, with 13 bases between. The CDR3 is CASSLVQGLSSYEQYF. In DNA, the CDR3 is TGTGCCAGCAGCTTAGTTCAGGGCCTAAGCTCCTACGAGCAGTACTTC.

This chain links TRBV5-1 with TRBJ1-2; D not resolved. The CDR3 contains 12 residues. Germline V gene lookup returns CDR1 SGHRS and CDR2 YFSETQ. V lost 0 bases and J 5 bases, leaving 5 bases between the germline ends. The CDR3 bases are TGCGCCAGCAGCTTGGCAGGTTATGGCTACACCTTC. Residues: CASSLAGYGYTF.